Listed here is a single TCR beta chain. Its target is unknown. One base away lies a much larger clone, so this may be a sequencing read error. This entry is derived from a study of blood T cells in healthy people across ages. Study-wide findings and caveats: It was found that TCR beta diversity correlated strongly with the percentage of naive T cells. Any changes in expanded clonotypes were possibly confounded, as donor CMV status remained unknown.

PBMCs were isolated at a quantity of at least 6.5 million per sample. Primers used in a second PCR of roughly 6 to 12 cycles were a sample-barcoded 5' primer and a J-beta primer mix. Template switching added a 12-random-nucleotide identifier to every cDNA molecule. MiXCR, applied by TCRdb to the 5' RACE reads, yields one record per CDR3 protein. The data contain around 870,000 distinct CDR3 sequences, 29% of them singletons. The TCR was taken from a woman aged 80 or older in good health. Input material: blood.

In DNA, the CDR3 is TGTGCCAGGGACAGGCCTCCGATTCTCGATGGCTGCACCTTC. It yields the protein CARDRPPILDGCTF. V gene TRBV7-9 combines with J gene TRBJ1-2; 7 positions match TRBD1. Germline V CDR1 and CDR2: SEHNR, FQNEAQ (reference sequence). The CDR3 is made up of 14 amino acids.